What follows is one T cell receptor beta chain and its context. No antigen is known for it. No per-base quality is available; no much larger clone lies one base away. The time point label on this specimen signifies: baseline before first vaccination. Samples from vaccinated people were obtained from the UK trials COV001 and COV002, which included a single-blind randomized controlled phase 2/3 trial of AZD1222 (ChAdOx1 nCoV-19) in healthy adults. Trial participant PBMC samples were collected at day 0 and day 28 after the second dose for TCRbeta chain sequencing. The source of the sample is a study of T cell responses to AZD1222 COVID-19 vaccine (dated by TCRdb to the early 2020s). Describing the broader study: AZD1222 recipients whose second dose came at about 4 weeks and those whose second dose came at about 12 weeks were combined into one group, since spike-specific TCR depth and breadth did not differ between the two schedules. TCR sequencing was performed for some 250 trial participants, of whom about 200 were given two doses of AZD1222 and approximately 25 were given two doses of MenACWY control vaccine. Trial participants were enrolled by age into subgroups of 18-55, 56-69 and 70-plus years, and 148, 28 and 57 TCR-sequenced participants, respectively, were included in these subgroups.

What the study reported, not specific to this receptor: Most participants were white British and females outnumbered males, and the authors suggested that clonal diversity may have been underestimated. Conclusions about previously exposed vaccinees are limited because only six or seven AZD1222 recipients were SARS-CoV-2 seropositive at baseline. In the small 56-69-year group, the increase in depth fell short of significance, most likely because of low power. CD4 TCRs associated with the vaccine covered the entire spike protein, and the dominant responses were in regions 160-218 and 743-854. Spike-specific TCR breadth and depth rose significantly after two AZD1222 doses compared with day 0 and with MenACWY recipients. Epitopes outside the regions mutated in the B.1.351 and B.1.1.7 variants were reportedly recognized by nearly half of the unique spike-specific TCRs. Because no samples from the day 14 peak response were available, repertoires could be characterized only after the peak T cell response.

The CDR3 regions of human TCRbeta chains were analyzed by immunosequencing. As for the original processing: TCRs in the repertoires were matched against a reference library of SARS-CoV-2-specific TCRs that had been generated with the MIRA antigen-specificity platform. Breadth was defined as the fraction of unique TCRs that were SARS-CoV-2-associated. Depth was defined as the fraction of total T cells that were SARS-CoV-2-associated. Using the MIRA data, each spike-specific TCR was mapped to the spike region that the TCR reacts to and placed in a CD4 or CD8 class. Log10-transformed breadth and depth values were compared by one-way ANOVA with Sidak's multiple comparisons tests. In its TCRdb copy, this immuneACCESS table keeps in-frame sequences only and misses some clones. Where compared with another copy, unresolved V genes explain less than half of these, and the others have no known cause. D and trimming come from the DNA, and the V and J calls and clone size come from that table. In all, the sample holds roughly 84,000 clones, and 70% to 90% of those were seen once. Together, the top ten hold over 1.2% of the sample.

The V end loses 8 bases and the J end loses 0 bases, and a stretch of 10 bases separates them. The germline V gene (reference sequence) sets CDR1 to SEHNR and CDR2 to FQNEAQ. Taken from cysteine to phenylalanine, the CDR3 has 13 residues. The CDR3 DNA has 39 bases and is translated from base 1. The chain couples TRBV7-9 to TRBJ1-1, and TRBD1 may be the D gene, going by 5 matching bases. Sequenced here: peripheral blood, sampled on day 0 of AZD1222 vaccination. This TCR came from an adult in good health. The CDR3 region has the sequence CASYKTVNTEAFF. The sequenced DNA is TGTGCCAGCTACAAGACAGTGAACACTGAAGCTTTCTTT.